This is a list of T cell receptor beta chains from one sample in a study of T cell changes during pregnancy in multiple sclerosis. The protocol was immunoSEQ multiplex PCR, while the TCRdb copy is restricted to in-frame clones and leaves out a portion. The repertoire holds tens of thousands of clones, with 92% as singletons. The specimen was CD4+ T cells from peripheral blood mononuclear cells, collected after pregnancy. These receptors all come from a female donor with multiple sclerosis, enrolled in a pregnancy study. The CDR3 runs from the conserved cysteine through the conserved F or W. Fields, in order: CDR3 protein, CDR3 DNA, J gene, D gene, clone size, V gene. D genes are given only for firm matches. Expanded clones are given a class, and other clones once, few, many or no size at all.

CDR3: CASSLELAGGVNEQFF; DNA: TGCGCCAGCAGCTTGGAATTAGCGGGAGGAGTCAATGAGCAGTTCTTC; J: TRBJ2-1; D: TRBD2; size: .; V: TRBV5-1
CDR3: CASSIGMSYEQYF; DNA: TGTGCCAGCAGCATCGGGATGTCCTACGAGCAGTACTTC; J: TRBJ2-7; D: .; size: .; V: TRBV7-9
CDR3: CASSTQTSGRSEQFF; DNA: TGTGCCAGCAGCACACAGACTAGCGGGAGGTCTGAGCAGTTCTTC; J: TRBJ2-1; D: TRBD2; size: .; V: TRBV7-3
CDR3: CASSLQNRGTLGYTF; DNA: TGTGCCAGCAGTTTACAGAACAGGGGGACGCTTGGCTACACCTTC; J: TRBJ1-2; D: TRBD1; size: once; V: TRBV28
CDR3: CASSVDPGPNTEAFF; DNA: TGTGCCAGCAGCGTAGATCCAGGCCCAAACACTGAAGCTTTCTTT; J: TRBJ1-1; D: .; size: .; V: TRBV9
CDR3: CASSLGGGPGELFF; DNA: TGCGCCAGCAGCTTGGGAGGGGGCCCCGGGGAGCTGTTTTTT; J: TRBJ2-2; D: TRBD1; size: .; V: TRBV5-1
CDR3: CASSEGRAGGVNEQFF; DNA: TGTGCCAGCTCAGAAGGGCGCGCGGGAGGGGTCAATGAGCAGTTCTTC; J: TRBJ2-1; D: TRBD2; size: .; V: TRBV18
CDR3: CASSLSDRDRVLF; DNA: TGTGCCAGCAGTTTATCGGATCGGGACAGGGTCCTCTTC; J: TRBJ2-7; D: TRBD1; size: .; V: TRBV28
CDR3: CASGTGIIETQYF; DNA: TGTGCCAGCGGAACAGGGATTATTGAGACCCAGTACTTC; J: TRBJ2-5; D: .; size: .; V: TRBV28
CDR3: CASSPGVDTQYF; DNA: TGTGCCAGCAGCCCCGGAGTAGATACGCAGTATTTT; J: TRBJ2-3; D: .; size: .; V: TRBV6-5
CDR3: CASRTYRQGNPNQPQHF; DNA: TGTGCCAGCAGGACATACCGACAGGGAAACCCTAATCAGCCCCAGCATTTT; J: TRBJ1-5; D: TRBD1; size: .; V: TRBV28
CDR3: CATSMTSGSRYGELFF; DNA: TGTGCCACCAGCATGACTAGCGGGAGCCGGTACGGGGAGCTGTTTTTT; J: TRBJ2-2; D: TRBD2; size: .; V: TRBV15
CDR3: CASAVAGVSYNEQFF; DNA: TGTGCCAGCGCCGTAGCGGGAGTTTCCTACAATGAGCAGTTCTTC; J: TRBJ2-1; D: TRBD2; size: .; V: TRBV9
CDR3: CASSLVGSTYEQYF; DNA: TGTGCCAGCAGCTTAGTTGGGAGTACCTACGAGCAGTACTTC; J: TRBJ2-7; D: .; size: .; V: TRBV7-9
CDR3: CASSPGTGRGYTF; DNA: TGTGCCAGCAGCCCCGGGACAGGGCGCGGCTACACCTTC; J: TRBJ1-2; D: TRBD1; size: .; V: TRBV11-3
CDR3: CASSQALAGGSYEQYF; DNA: TGCGCCAGCAGCCAAGCACTAGCGGGAGGCTCCTACGAGCAGTACTTC; J: TRBJ2-7; D: TRBD2; size: .; V: TRBV4-3
CDR3: CASSLTSGRRSADTQYF; DNA: TGTGCCAGCAGCCTGACTAGCGGGAGGAGGAGTGCAGATACGCAGTATTTT; J: TRBJ2-3; D: TRBD2; size: .; V: TRBV2
CDR3: CASSVIPSGRVHEQYF; DNA: TGTGCCAGCAGCGTAATCCCTAGCGGGAGGGTCCACGAGCAGTACTTC; J: TRBJ2-7; D: TRBD2; size: .; V: TRBV9
CDR3: CATSRVGSKNEKLFF; DNA: TGTGCCACCAGCAGAGTGGGCAGCAAGAATGAAAAACTGTTTTTT; J: TRBJ1-4; D: .; size: .; V: TRBV15
CDR3: CASRGKGTTRLDEQFF; DNA: TGTGCCAGCAGGGGGAAAGGGACTACCCGGTTGGATGAGCAGTTCTTC; J: TRBJ2-1; D: TRBD2; size: .; V: TRBV7-2
CDR3: CASSLVAAAPGQPQHF; DNA: TGTGCCAGCAGCTTGGTAGCGGCGGCCCCCGGACAGCCCCAGCATTTT; J: TRBJ1-5; D: .; size: .; V: TRBV5-8
CDR3: CASSLGGQIKETQYF; DNA: TGTGCCAGCAGCTTAGGAGGACAGATAAAAGAGACCCAGTACTTC; J: TRBJ2-5; D: .; size: .; V: TRBV7-9
CDR3: CASSFYREANYGYTF; DNA: TGTGCCAGCAGCTTCTACAGGGAAGCTAACTATGGCTACACCTTC; J: TRBJ1-2; D: .; size: .; V: TRBV7-9
CDR3: CASSETSGTSTDTQYF; DNA: TGTGCCAGCAGTGAGACTAGCGGGACTAGCACAGATACGCAGTATTTT; J: TRBJ2-3; D: TRBD2; size: once; V: TRBV27